The sequence of this T cell receptor (beta chain) was determined in a study of OX40 agonist ivuxolimab in advanced cancers. V was clipped by 4 bases and J by 1 base, with 19 bases between them. The length of the CDR3 is 17 residues. Per the germline V gene, CDR1 is SGHRS and CDR2 is YFSETQ. Assay used: immunoSEQ multiplex PCR; TCRdb lists only in-frame clones, some missing. The sample holds approximately 29,000 clones, around four fifths seen once. The sample here was CD4+ or CD8+ T cells sorted from blood, taken in a trial of the OX40 agonist ivuxolimab. V usage is TRBV5-1 and J usage is TRBJ2-3; D possibly corresponds to TRBD1 (6 bases). This sequence originates from an adult with an advanced solid tumor such as melanoma, head and neck, liver or kidney cancer. DNA of the CDR3: TGCGCCAGCAGCCTTTTGGCGGGTCCAGGGGGCACAGATACGCAGTATTTT. This translates into CASSLLAGPGGTDTQYF. Full variable domain (remainder filled in from reference TRBV5-1 and TRBJ2-3): KAGVTQTPRYLIKTRGQQVTLSCSPISGHRSVSWYQQTPGQGLQFLFEYFSETQRNKGNFPGRFSGRQFSNSRSEMNVSTLELGDSALYLCASSLLAGPGGTDTQYFGPGTRLTVL.